These 7 T cell receptor beta chains originate from one sample sequenced in a study of cytomegalovirus exposure and HLA in healthy donors. In the PCR, 60 Vbeta and 13 Jbeta primers were used. Some clones are missing from TCRdb's copy, which holds only in-frame ones; the method was immunoSEQ multiplex PCR. The table has some 85,000 clones, approximately 88% seen once. Sequences were obtained from PBMCs. These receptors were obtained from a man younger than 35 in good health and CMV-seronegative.

This sequence joins TRBV7-8 and TRBJ2-2; TRBD2 matches 12 bases. CDR1 is SGHVS and CDR2 is FQNEAQ in the germline V gene. The V and J ends lost 5 bases and 7 bases, in that order; junction bases with no gene match: 5. This CDR3 has 15 amino acids. The CDR3 protein is CASSRTSGNRGELFF. The CDR3, as DNA: TGTGCCAGCAGCCGGACTAGCGGGAATCGCGGGGAGCTGTTTTTT.

This chain links TRBV10-3 with TRBJ1-2; TRBD1 might be the D (6 bases). The CDR3 spans 15 residues. Trimming stripped 3 bases from V and 3 bases from J, with 14 bases between. Germline lookup yields CDR1 ENHRY and CDR2 SYGVKD. The CDR3 sequence is CAISEGGRGYYGYTF. The CDR3 DNA is TGTGCCATCAGTGAAGGAGGCAGGGGATACTATGGCTACACCTTC.

This clone was seen only a few times. The genes are TRBV7-9 and TRBJ2-7, with 7 bases matching TRBD2. There are 14 residues in the CDR3. Germline-derived CDR1 and CDR2 are SEHNR and FQNEAQ (reference sequence). Trimming removed 0 bases from V and 2 bases from J; junction bases left unmatched: 1. The CDR3 DNA reads TGTGCCAGCAGCTTAGCGGGAGGGACCTACGAGCAGTACTTC. Residues: CASSLAGGTYEQYF.

This chain uses TRBV5-6 with TRBJ1-1; 9 bases line up with TRBD1. The J segment lost 6 bases and the V segment lost 5 bases, leaving 8 bases of the junction unmatched. Per the germline V gene, CDR1 is SGHDT and CDR2 is YYEEEE. The CDR3 extends over 14 amino acids. This chain's CDR3 is CASRDRGHFPEAFF. CDR3 nucleotide sequence: TGTGCCAGCAGGGACAGGGGCCATTTCCCTGAAGCTTTCTTT.

This chain uses TRBV5-1 with TRBJ2-1; 11 bases align to TRBD2. V shed 4 bases, J shed 0 bases, and the junction held 6 bases outside the gene matches. Germline assignment: CDR1 SGHRS and CDR2 YFSETQ. This CDR3 has 17 amino acids. The DNA for the CDR3 is TGCGCCAGCAGCCCGGGACTAGCGGCCCTCTCCTACAATGAGCAGTTCTTC. Amino acids: CASSPGLAALSYNEQFF.

The chain is built from TRBV5-6 and TRBJ2-5, with TRBD2 as a possible D gene (6 bases). This CDR3 is built from 14 residues. Trimming shortened V by 4 bases and J by 1 base, and 11 bases separated the two germline ends. Germline loops: CDR1 SGHDT, CDR2 YYEEEE. CDR3 nucleotides: TGTGCCAGCAGCGGCGGGACTTTCCAAGAGACCCAGTACTTC. It encodes CASSGGTFQETQYF.

The V gene is TRBV4-1, the J gene TRBJ2-7, with D perhaps TRBD1 (8 bases). V was cut by 3 bases and J by 2 bases, with 23 bases left in between. Germline V gene lookup returns CDR1 MGHRA and CDR2 YSYEKL. The CDR3 loop spans 18 amino acids. In DNA form, the CDR3 reads TGCGCCAGCAGCCATACAACAACAGGGGGGAGGGTGACCTACGAGCAGTACTTC. Amino acid sequence: CASSHTTTGGRVTYEQYF.